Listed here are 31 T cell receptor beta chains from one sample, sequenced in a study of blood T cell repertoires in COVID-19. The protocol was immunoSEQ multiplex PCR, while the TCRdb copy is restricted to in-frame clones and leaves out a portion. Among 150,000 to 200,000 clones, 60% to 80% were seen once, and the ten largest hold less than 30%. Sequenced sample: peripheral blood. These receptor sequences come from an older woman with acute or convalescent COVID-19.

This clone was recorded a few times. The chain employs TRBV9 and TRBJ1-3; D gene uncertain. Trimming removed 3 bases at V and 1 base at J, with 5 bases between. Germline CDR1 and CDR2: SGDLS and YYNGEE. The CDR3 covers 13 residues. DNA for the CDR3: TGTGCCAGCAGCGCCCTTTCTGGAAACACCATATATTTT. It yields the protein CASSALSGNTIYF. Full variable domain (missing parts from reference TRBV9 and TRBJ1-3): DSGVTQTPKHLITATGQRVTLRCSPRSGDLSVYWYQQSLDQGLQFLIQYYNGEERAKGNILERFSAQQFPDLHSELNLSSLELGDSALYFCASSALSGNTIYFGEGSWLTVV.

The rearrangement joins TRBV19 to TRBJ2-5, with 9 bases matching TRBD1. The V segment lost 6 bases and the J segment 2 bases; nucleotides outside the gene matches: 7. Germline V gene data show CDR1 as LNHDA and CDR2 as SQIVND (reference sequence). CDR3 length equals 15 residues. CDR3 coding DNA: TGTGCCAGTAGGGGGGGACAGGGAGGTCAAGAGACCCAGTACTTC. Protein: CASRGGQGGQETQYF.

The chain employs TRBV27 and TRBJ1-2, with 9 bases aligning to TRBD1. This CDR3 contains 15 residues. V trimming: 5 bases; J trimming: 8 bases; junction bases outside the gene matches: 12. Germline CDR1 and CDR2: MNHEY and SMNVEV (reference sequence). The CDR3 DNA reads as TGTGCCAGCAGTCGTACAGGGGGCGATTCGAAGGGCTACACCTTC. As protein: CASSRTGGDSKGYTF.

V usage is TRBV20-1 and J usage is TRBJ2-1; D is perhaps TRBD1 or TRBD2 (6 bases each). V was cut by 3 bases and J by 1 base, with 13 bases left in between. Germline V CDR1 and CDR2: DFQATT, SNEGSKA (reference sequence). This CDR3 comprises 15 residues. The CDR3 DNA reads TGCAGTGCTAGTGGAGGGGGAAGGTCCTACAATGAGCAGTTCTTC. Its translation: CSASGGGRSYNEQFF.

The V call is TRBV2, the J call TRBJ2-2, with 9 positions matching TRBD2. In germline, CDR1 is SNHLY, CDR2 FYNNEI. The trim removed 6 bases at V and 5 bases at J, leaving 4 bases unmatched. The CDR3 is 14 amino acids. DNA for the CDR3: TGTGCCAGCAGGCCGGGACTAGCAACCGGGGAGCTGTTTTTT. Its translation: CASRPGLATGELFF.

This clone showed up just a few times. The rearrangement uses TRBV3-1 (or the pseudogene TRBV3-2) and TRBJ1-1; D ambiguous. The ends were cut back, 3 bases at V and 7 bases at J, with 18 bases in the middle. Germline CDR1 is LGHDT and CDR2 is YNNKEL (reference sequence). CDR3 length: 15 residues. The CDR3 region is CASSHLREMIVEAFF. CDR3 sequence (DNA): TGTGCCAGCAGCCACCTCCGGGAAATGATCGTTGAAGCTTTCTTT.

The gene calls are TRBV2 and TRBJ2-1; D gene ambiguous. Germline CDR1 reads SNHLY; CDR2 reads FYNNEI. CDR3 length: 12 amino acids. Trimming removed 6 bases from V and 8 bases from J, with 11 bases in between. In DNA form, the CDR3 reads TGTGCCAGCAGCCCTCAGTTCCATGAGCAGTTCTTC. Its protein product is CASSPQFHEQFF.

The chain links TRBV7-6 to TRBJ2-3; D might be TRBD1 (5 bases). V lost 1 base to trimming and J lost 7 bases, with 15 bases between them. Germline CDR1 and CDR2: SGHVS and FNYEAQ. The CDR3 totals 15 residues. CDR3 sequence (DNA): TGTGCCAGCAGCTTAGATCCAGGGTTGGTTAATACGCAGTATTTT. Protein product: CASSLDPGLVNTQYF.

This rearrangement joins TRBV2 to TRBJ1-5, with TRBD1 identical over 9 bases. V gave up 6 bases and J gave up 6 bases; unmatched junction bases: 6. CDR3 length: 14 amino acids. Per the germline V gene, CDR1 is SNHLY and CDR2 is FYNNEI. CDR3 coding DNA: TGTGCCAGCAGCCTCGGGACAGGGCCTCAGCCCCAGCATTTT. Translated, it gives CASSLGTGPQPQHF.

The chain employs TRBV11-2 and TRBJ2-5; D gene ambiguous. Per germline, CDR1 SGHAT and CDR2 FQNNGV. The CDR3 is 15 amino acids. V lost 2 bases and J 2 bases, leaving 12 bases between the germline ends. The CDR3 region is CASSLNPTGQETQYF. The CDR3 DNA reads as TGTGCCAGCAGCTTAAATCCGACGGGTCAAGAGACCCAGTACTTC.

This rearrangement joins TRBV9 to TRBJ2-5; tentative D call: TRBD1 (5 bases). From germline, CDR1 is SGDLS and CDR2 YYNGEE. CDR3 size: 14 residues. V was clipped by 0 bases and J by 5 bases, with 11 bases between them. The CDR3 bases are TGTGCCAGCAGCGTAGAAGACAGTCGGGAGACCCAGTACTTC. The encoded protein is CASSVEDSRETQYF.

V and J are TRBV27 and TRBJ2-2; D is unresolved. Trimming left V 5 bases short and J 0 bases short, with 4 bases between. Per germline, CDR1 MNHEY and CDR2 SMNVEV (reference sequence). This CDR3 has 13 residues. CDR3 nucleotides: TGTGCCAGCAGTCCCTCGAACACCGGGGAGCTGTTTTTT. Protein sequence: CASSPSNTGELFF.

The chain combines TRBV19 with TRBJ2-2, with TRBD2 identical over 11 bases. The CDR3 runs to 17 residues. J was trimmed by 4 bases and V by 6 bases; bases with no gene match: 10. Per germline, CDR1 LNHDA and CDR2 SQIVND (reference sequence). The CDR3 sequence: CASRKGLADRRTGELFF. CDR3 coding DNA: TGTGCCAGTAGAAAGGGACTAGCGGACCGACGCACCGGGGAGCTGTTTTTT.

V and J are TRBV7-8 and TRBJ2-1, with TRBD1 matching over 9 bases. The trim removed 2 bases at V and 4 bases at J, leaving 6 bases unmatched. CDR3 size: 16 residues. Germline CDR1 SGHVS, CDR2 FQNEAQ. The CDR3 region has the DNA TGTGCCAGCAGCTTACACCCGGGACAGGGATACAATGAGCAGTTCTTC. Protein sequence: CASSLHPGQGYNEQFF.

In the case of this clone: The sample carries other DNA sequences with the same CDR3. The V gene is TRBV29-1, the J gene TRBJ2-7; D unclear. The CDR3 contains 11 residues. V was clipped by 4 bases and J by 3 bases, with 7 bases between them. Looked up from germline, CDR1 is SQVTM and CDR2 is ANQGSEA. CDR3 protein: CSVGGDYEQYF. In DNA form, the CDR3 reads TGCAGCGTTGGCGGAGACTACGAGCAGTACTTC.

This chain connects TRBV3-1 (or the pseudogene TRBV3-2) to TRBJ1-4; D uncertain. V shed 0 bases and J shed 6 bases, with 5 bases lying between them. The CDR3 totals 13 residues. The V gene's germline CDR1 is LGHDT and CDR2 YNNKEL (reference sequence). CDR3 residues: CASSQDLDEKLFF. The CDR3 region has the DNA TGTGCCAGCAGCCAAGATCTCGATGAAAAACTGTTTTTT.

This CDR3 reads CASSLATHEQFF. In DNA form, the CDR3 reads TGTGCCAGCAGCTTAGCAACACATGAGCAGTTCTTC. V is TRBV7-9 and J is TRBJ2-1; D call uncertain. The CDR3 consists of 12 residues. The germline V gene encodes CDR1 SEHNR and CDR2 FQNEAQ (reference sequence). Trimming removed 0 bases from V and 8 bases from J, with 5 bases in between.

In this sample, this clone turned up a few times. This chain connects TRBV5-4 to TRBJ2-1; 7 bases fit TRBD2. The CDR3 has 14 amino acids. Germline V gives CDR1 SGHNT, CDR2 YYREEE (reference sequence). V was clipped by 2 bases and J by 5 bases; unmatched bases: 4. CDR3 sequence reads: CASSFRGSDNEQFF. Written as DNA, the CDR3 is TGTGCCAGCAGCTTCCGCGGGAGTGACAATGAGCAGTTCTTC.

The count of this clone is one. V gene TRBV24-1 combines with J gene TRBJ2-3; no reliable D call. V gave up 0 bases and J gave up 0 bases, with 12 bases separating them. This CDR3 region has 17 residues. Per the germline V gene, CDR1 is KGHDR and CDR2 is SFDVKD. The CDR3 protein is CATSDLIRASSTDTQYF. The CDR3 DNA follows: TGTGCCACCAGTGATTTGATTAGAGCGAGCAGCACAGATACGCAGTATTTT.

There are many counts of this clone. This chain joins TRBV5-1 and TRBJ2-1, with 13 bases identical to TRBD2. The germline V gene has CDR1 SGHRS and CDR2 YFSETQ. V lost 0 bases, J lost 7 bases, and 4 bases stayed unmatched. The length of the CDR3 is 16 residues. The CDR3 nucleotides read TGCGCCAGCAGCTTGGAAGGACTAGCGGGAGAGAATGAGCAGTTCTTC. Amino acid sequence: CASSLEGLAGENEQFF.

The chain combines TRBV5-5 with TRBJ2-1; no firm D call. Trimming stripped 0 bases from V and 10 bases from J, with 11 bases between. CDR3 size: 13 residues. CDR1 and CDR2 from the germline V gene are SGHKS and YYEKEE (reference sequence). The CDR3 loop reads CASSLGLEGEQFF. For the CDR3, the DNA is TGTGCCAGCAGCTTGGGCCTAGAAGGCGAGCAGTTCTTC.

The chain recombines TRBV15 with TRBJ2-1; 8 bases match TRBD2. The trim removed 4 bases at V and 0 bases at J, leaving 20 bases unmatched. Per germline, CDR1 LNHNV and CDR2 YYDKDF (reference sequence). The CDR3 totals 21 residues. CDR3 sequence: CATSISLGTRYYQVSYNEQFF. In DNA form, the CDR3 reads TGTGCCACCAGCATTTCACTCGGGACTAGGTATTATCAGGTCTCCTACAATGAGCAGTTCTTC.

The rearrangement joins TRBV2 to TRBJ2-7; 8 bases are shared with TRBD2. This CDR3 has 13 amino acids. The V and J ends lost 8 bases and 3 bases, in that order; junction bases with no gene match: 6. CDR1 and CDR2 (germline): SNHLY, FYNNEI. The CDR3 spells CASFSGAFYEQYF. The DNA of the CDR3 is TGTGCCAGCTTTAGCGGGGCATTCTACGAGCAGTACTTC. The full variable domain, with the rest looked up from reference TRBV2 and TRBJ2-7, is EPEVTQTPSHQVTQMGQEVILRCVPISNHLYFYWYRQILGQKVEFLVSFYNNEISEKSEIFDDQFSVERPDGSNFTLKIRSTKLEDSAMYFCASFSGAFYEQYFGPGTRLTVT.

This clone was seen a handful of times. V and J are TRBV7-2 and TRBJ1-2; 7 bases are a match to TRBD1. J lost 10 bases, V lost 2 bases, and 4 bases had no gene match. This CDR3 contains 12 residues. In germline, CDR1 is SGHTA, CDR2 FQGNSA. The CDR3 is CASSLIRGTYTF. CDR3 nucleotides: TGTGCCAGCAGCTTAATCAGGGGGACCTACACCTTC.

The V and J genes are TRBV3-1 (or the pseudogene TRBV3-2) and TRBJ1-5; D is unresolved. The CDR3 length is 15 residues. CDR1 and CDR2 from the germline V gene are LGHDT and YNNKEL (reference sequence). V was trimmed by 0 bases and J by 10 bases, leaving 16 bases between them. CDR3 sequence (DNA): TGTGCCAGCAGCCAAGAGCCGGGATCCTTAAACCCCCAGCATTTT. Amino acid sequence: CASSQEPGSLNPQHF.

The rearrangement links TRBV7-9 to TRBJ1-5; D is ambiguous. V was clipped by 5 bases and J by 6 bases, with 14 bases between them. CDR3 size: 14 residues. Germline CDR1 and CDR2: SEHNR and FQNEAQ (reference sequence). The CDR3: CASSDRTRSQPQHF. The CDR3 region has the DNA TGTGCCAGCAGCGATAGGACTAGAAGTCAGCCCCAGCATTTT. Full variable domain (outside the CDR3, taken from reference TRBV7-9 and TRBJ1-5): DTGVSQNPRHKITKRGQNVTFRCDPISEHNRLYWYRQTLGQGPEFLTYFQNEAQLEKSRLLSDRFSAERPKGSFSTLEIQRTEQGDSAMYLCASSDRTRSQPQHFGDGTRLSIL.

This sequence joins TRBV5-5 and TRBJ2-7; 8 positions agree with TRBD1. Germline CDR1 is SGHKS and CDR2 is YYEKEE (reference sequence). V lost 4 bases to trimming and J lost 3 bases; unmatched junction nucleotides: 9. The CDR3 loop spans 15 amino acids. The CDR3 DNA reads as TGTGCCAGCAGCCTGACGACAGGGGAGAACTACGAGCAGTACTTC. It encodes CASSLTTGENYEQYF.

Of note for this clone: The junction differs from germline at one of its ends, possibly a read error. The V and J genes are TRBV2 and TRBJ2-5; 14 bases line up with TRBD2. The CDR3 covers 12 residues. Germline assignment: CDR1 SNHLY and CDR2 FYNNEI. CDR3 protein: CASRTSGRAFHF. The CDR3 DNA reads TGTGCCAGCAGGACTAGCGGGAGGGCCTTTCACTTC.

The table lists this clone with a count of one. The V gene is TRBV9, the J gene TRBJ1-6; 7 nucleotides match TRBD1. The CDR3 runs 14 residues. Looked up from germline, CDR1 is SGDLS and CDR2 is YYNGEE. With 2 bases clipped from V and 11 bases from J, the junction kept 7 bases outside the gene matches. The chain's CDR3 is CASSVQGVGTPLHF. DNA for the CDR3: TGTGCCAGCAGCGTGCAGGGGGTTGGTACACCCCTCCACTTT.

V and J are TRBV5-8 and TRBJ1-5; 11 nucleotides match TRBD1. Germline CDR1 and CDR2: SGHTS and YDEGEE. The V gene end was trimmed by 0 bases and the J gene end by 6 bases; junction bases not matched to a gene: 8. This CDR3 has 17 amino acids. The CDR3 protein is CASSLGPGQGELQPQHF. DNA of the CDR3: TGTGCCAGCAGCTTGGGCCCGGGACAGGGGGAACTTCAGCCCCAGCATTTT.

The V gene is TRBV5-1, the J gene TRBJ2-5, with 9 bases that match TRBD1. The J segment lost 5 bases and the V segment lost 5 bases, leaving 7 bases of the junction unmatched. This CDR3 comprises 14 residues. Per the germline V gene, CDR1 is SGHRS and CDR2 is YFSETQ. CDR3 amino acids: CASRSGTGQETQYF. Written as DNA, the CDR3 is TGCGCCAGCAGGTCCGGGACAGGGCAGGAGACCCAGTACTTC.